This T cell receptor beta chain was recorded in a study of T-cell reconstitution after alpha-beta-depleted transplantation in children. A library of TCRbeta sequences, prepared with unique molecular identifiers, was generated. TCRdb used MiXCR to reprocess the PCR reads, holding one entry per CDR3 protein. The table has about 360,000 distinct CDR3 sequences, about an eighth seen once. This CDR3 region has 19 residues. V lost 5 bases to trimming and J lost 0 bases; unmatched junction nucleotides: 11. Germline V CDR1 and CDR2: SGHAT, FQDESV (reference sequence). Material: PBMCs, obtained from the stem cell graft. The chain employs TRBV11-1 and TRBJ2-1, with TRBD2 matching over 12 bases. This receptor was taken from a human donor who donated a stem cell graft to a child with Fanconi anemia. CDR3 loop: CASSPLGLAGYASYNEQFF. The CDR3 region has the DNA TGTGCCAGCAGCCCCTTAGGACTAGCGGGGTACGCCTCCTACAATGAGCAGTTCTTC.